Each of the 6 T cell receptor beta chains below was sequenced from the same sample in a study of blood T cell repertoires in COVID-19. The repertoire was sequenced with immunoSEQ multiplex PCR; TCRdb's copy has only in-frame clones and lacks some. The sample shows around 59,000 clones, under 80% of them seen only once. Sequenced sample: peripheral blood. These receptors were taken from a human donor in a cohort sampled during active COVID-19.

The chain employs TRBV7-2 and TRBJ2-1, with D hard to call. Germline CDR1 is SGHTA and CDR2 is FQGNSA. This CDR3 has 11 amino acids. The V and J ends lost 2 bases and 7 bases respectively, with 3 bases between them. DNA for the CDR3: TGTGCCAGCAGCTTACGTAATGAGCAGTTCTTC. Translation: CASSLRNEQFF.

The J gene is TRBJ2-7, the V gene TRBV5-6; the D is unclear. This CDR3 is 14 amino acids long. Trimming cost V 2 bases and J 0 bases, with 9 bases left between them. Germline V gives CDR1 SGHDT, CDR2 YYEEEE. As DNA, the CDR3 is TGTGCCAGCAGCTTTAGCCCGGGCTCCTACGAGCAGTACTTC. Amino acid sequence: CASSFSPGSYEQYF.

The V call is TRBV5-4, the J call TRBJ2-5, with TRBD2 as a possible D gene (6 bases). The germline V and J ends were trimmed by 4 bases and 5 bases, with 18 bases remaining between them. CDR1 is SGHNT, CDR2 YYREEE, per germline (reference sequence). CDR3 length: 15 amino acids. The chain's CDR3 is CASSIGGSHEETQYF. The CDR3 DNA sequence: TGTGCCAGCAGCATTGGGGGGAGTCATGAGGAGACCCAGTACTTC.

CDR3 DNA sequence: TGTGCCAGCAGCGAGACCGGGGGCTATGGCTACACCTTC. Protein: CASSETGGYGYTF. The chain carries TRBV11-1 and TRBJ1-2; perhaps TRBD1 as D (5 bases). Per germline, CDR1 SGHAT and CDR2 FQDESV (reference sequence). The length of the CDR3 is 13 residues. V was pared by 5 bases and J by 4 bases, with 11 bases between.

The chain couples TRBV30 to TRBJ2-1, with 10 nucleotides matching TRBD2. V shed 3 bases and J 3 bases; nucleotides not matched to a gene: 2. The germline gives CDR1 GTSNPN, CDR2 SVGIG (reference sequence). This CDR3 comprises 14 residues. The CDR3 loop is CAWSRLAGYNEQFF. The DNA of the CDR3 is TGTGCCTGGAGCCGACTAGCGGGCTACAATGAGCAGTTCTTC.

V usage is TRBV10-2 and J usage is TRBJ2-1; 7 bases agree with TRBD2. With 11 bases clipped from V and 3 bases from J, the junction kept 25 bases outside the gene matches. Looked up from germline, CDR1 is WSHSY and CDR2 is SAAADI. The CDR3 consists of 19 residues. DNA for the CDR3: TGCGCCTGCCAGGGTAGGGGCGGGAGTTCTCGGTGGAGCTACAATGAGCAGTTCTTC. Translation: CACQGRGGSSRWSYNEQFF.